These 16 T cell receptor beta chains originate from one sample sequenced in a study of blood T cell repertoires in COVID-19. Libraries were prepared by immunoSEQ multiplex PCR; TCRdb keeps only in-frame clonotypes and omits some of them. The repertoire holds about 55,000 clones, with approximately 92% as singletons. The material sequenced was peripheral blood. The receptors come from a human donor with active COVID-19. The donor label of this sample is uncertain.

The V gene is TRBV5-4, the J gene TRBJ2-3; D is unresolved. The CDR3 length is 14 residues. Germline V CDR1 and CDR2: SGHNT, YYREEE (reference sequence). Trimming took 0 bases from V and 2 from J, leaving 7 bases between them. The CDR3 nucleotides read TGTGCCAGCAGCTTGGTGGCCGACACAGATACGCAGTATTTT. It translates to CASSLVADTDTQYF.

This chain joins TRBV27 and TRBJ1-5; 10 bases agree with TRBD1. Germline V gene data show CDR1 as MNHEY and CDR2 as SMNVEV (reference sequence). V was clipped by 2 bases and J by 7 bases; unmatched bases: 2. The CDR3 totals 14 residues. The DNA for the CDR3 is TGTGCCAGCAGTTTAGGGACAGGGGCCCAGCCCCAGCATTTT. This translates into CASSLGTGAQPQHF.

The V gene is TRBV27, the J gene TRBJ1-5, with D possibly being TRBD1 (5 bases). Germline V lookup: CDR1 MNHEY, CDR2 SMNVEV (reference sequence). The CDR3 consists of 13 residues. V was clipped by 2 bases and J by 5 bases, with 7 bases between them. This chain's CDR3 is CASSLGGYQPQHF. The CDR3 DNA is TGTGCCAGCAGTTTAGGGGGGTATCAGCCCCAGCATTTT.

The rearrangement uses TRBV11-3 and TRBJ1-1; unclear D gene. CDR1 SGHNT and CDR2 YENEEA come from the germline V gene. The CDR3 has 13 residues. Trimming removed 6 bases at V and 1 base at J, with 9 bases between. The CDR3 DNA sequence: TGTGCCAGCAGTGCCGCAGAGAACACTGAAGCTTTCTTT. Its translation is CASSAAENTEAFF.

The chain is built from TRBV4-1 and TRBJ2-3; D call uncertain. This CDR3 is built from 14 residues. Germline lookup yields CDR1 MGHRA and CDR2 YSYEKL. Trimming stripped 2 bases from V and 0 bases from J, with 6 bases between. The CDR3 coding sequence is TGCGCCAGCAGCCAACTCCCTAGCACAGATACGCAGTATTTT. Its translation: CASSQLPSTDTQYF.

V and J are TRBV10-3 and TRBJ2-1; maybe TRBD1 (6 bases). CDR3 size: 16 residues. Trimming removed 0 bases at V and 7 bases at J, with 16 bases between. Germline V lookup: CDR1 ENHRY, CDR2 SYGVKD. The CDR3 nucleotides are TGTGCCATCAGTGAGTCTGGGCAGGGGATGGGGAATGAGCAGTTCTTC. Amino acid sequence: CAISESGQGMGNEQFF.

The rearrangement links TRBV7-6 to TRBJ2-1; 15 bases agree with TRBD2. Looked up from germline, CDR1 is SGHVS and CDR2 is FNYEAQ. The V and J ends lost 2 bases and 6 bases, in that order; junction bases with no gene match: 5. This CDR3 region has 17 residues. CDR3 nucleotides: TGTGCCAGCAGCTTACGGACTAGCGGGGGGGCATTCAATGAGCAGTTCTTC. Translation: CASSLRTSGGAFNEQFF.

The chain links TRBV5-1 to TRBJ2-5; 13 nucleotides match TRBD2. V shed 5 bases and J 5 bases; nucleotides not matched to a gene: 3. The germline gives CDR1 SGHRS, CDR2 YFSETQ. The CDR3 length is 14 residues. The CDR3 sequence is CASSPGLAGETQYF. Here the CDR3 DNA reads TGCGCCAGCAGTCCGGGACTAGCGGGGGAGACCCAGTACTTC.

This sequence joins TRBV5-1 and TRBJ2-3; the match to TRBD2 covers 14 bases. The CDR3 sequence is 22 residues long. Trimming took 1 base from V and 0 from J; bases not matched to a gene: 16. Germline V lookup: CDR1 SGHRS, CDR2 YFSETQ. CDR3 coding DNA: TGCGCCAGCAGCTTGAGTTGGTTGGGACTAGCGGGAGAACCTACTAGCACAGATACGCAGTATTTT. Its protein is CASSLSWLGLAGEPTSTDTQYF.

The rearrangement uses TRBV6-6 and TRBJ1-1; tentatively, D is TRBD1 (6 bases). V was trimmed by 7 bases and J by 12 bases, leaving 24 bases between them. The germline gives CDR1 MNHNY, CDR2 SVGAGI (reference sequence). This CDR3 is built from 14 residues. The CDR3 region is CASTYVAGTRETFF. The CDR3 region has the DNA TGTGCCAGCACCTATGTCGCCGGGACAAGGGAGACTTTCTTT.

This clone was seen just once. V and J are TRBV5-4 and TRBJ2-2; 9 bases are shared with TRBD2. Germline loops: CDR1 SGHNT, CDR2 YYREEE (reference sequence). The CDR3 runs to 16 residues. The ends lost 4 bases at V and 7 bases at J; junction bases unmatched: 11. CDR3 amino acids: CASSHLAGADLGELFF. For the CDR3, the DNA is TGTGCCAGCAGCCACTTAGCGGGAGCGGATCTCGGGGAGCTGTTTTTT.

About this clone itself: The junction does not match germline at one end; this may be a read error. The chain uses TRBV27 and TRBJ2-1; TRBD1 is a possible D gene (5 bases). The length of the CDR3 is 12 residues. Per the germline V gene, CDR1 is MNHEY and CDR2 is SMNVEV (reference sequence). The DNA for the CDR3 is TGTGCCAGCAGAGGGGTTTACAGTGAGCAGTTCTTC. It specifies CASRGVYSEQFF.

This chain connects TRBV3-1 (or the pseudogene TRBV3-2) to TRBJ1-1; D is unresolved. Germline CDR1 is LGHDT and CDR2 is YNNKEL (reference sequence). The CDR3 extends over 14 amino acids. V was pared by 6 bases and J by 4 bases, with 15 bases between. The CDR3 nucleotides read TGTGCCAGCAGTCGCGCCGGGGTGGGCACTGAAGCTTTCTTT. This codes for CASSRAGVGTEAFF.

The rearrangement uses TRBV6-5 and TRBJ1-4, with a possible D match to TRBD1 (5 bases). Germline-derived CDR1 and CDR2 are MNHEY and SVGAGI. The CDR3 totals 14 residues. V was trimmed by 5 bases and J by 12 bases, leaving 19 bases between them. In DNA, the CDR3 is TGTGCCAGCAGTCTGGGACGGCGGGGCGGTGAACTGTTTTTT. Protein product: CASSLGRRGGELFF.

The chain is built from TRBV12-5 and TRBJ2-2, with TRBD1 as a possible D gene (5 bases). The germline V gene has CDR1 LGHNT and CDR2 FRNRAP. CDR3 size: 15 residues. Trimming stripped 6 bases from V and 1 base from J, with 12 bases between. CDR3 sequence: CASGRQDRNTGELFF. CDR3 coding DNA: TGTGCTAGTGGCCGCCAAGACAGGAACACCGGGGAGCTGTTTTTT. Variable domain in full (rest from reference TRBV12-5 and TRBJ2-2): DARVTQTPRHKVTEMGQEVTMRCQPILGHNTVFWYRQTMMQGLELLAYFRNRAPLDDSGMPKDRFSAEMPDATLATLKIQPSEPRDSAVYFCASGRQDRNTGELFFGEGSRLTVL.

The V call is TRBV2, the J call TRBJ1-1; 7 nucleotides align to TRBD1. The V gene end was trimmed by 10 bases and the J gene end by 5 bases; junction bases not matched to a gene: 7. This CDR3 is 12 amino acids long. Germline V gene sequence: CDR1 SNHLY, CDR2 FYNNEI. CDR3 residues: CATRQGRTEAFF. The DNA of the CDR3 is TGTGCCACAAGACAGGGCCGAACTGAAGCTTTCTTT.